This TCR beta chain was retrieved from a study of blood T cell repertoires in COVID-19. Looking at the study overall: Acute and convalescent COVID-19 specimens originated in the United States, Italy and Spain. Sources were T cells, B-cell-depleted T cells, or PBMCs; the material itself was cDNA or gDNA.

This clone was detected once. Authors' methods: How many nucleated cells were present was estimated from reference gene primer amplification. Sequencing was performed with immunoSEQ multiplex PCR; in TCRdb, only in-frame clones are kept and a portion is missing. Clone size and V and J calls were adopted from that table, with D and trimming inferred from the DNA. Here the sample spans 350,000 to 400,000 clones, around 90% being singletons. The origin of this receptor is a man between 18 and 35 years old with active or convalescent COVID-19. The sequenced sample was peripheral blood.

CDR3 sequence: CASSSLGLTTSGGPTDTQYF. The CDR3 DNA is TGTGCCAGCAGTTCTCTCGGACTTACAACTAGCGGGGGACCCACAGATACGCAGTATTTT. J is TRBJ2-3 and V is TRBV28, with 11 bases identical to TRBD2. The CDR3 is 20 residues long. The ends lost 4 bases at V and 2 bases at J; junction bases unmatched: 17. CDR1 is MDHEN and CDR2 is SYDVKM in the germline V gene.